Given below is one TCR beta chain in context. Its antigen is as yet unknown. The assay was immunoSEQ multiplex PCR, and TCRdb's table has in-frame clones only and misses some. The sample includes 150,000 to 200,000 clones, 88% of them seen just once. CDR1 and CDR2 from the germline V gene are SEHNR and FQNEAQ (reference sequence). This CDR3 is 19 amino acids long. V shed 4 bases and J shed 0 bases, with 22 bases lying between them. The time point is: blood 4 weeks post-SBRT, at nephrectomy. Treatment of the sample: 15 Gy SBRT to primary tumor, nephrectomy 4 weeks later. Nephrectomy followed 15 Gy stereotactic body radiation by 4 weeks. These data originate in a study of radiation and T cells in renal cell carcinoma. Broader study findings: Top tumor clonotypes rose in blood 2 weeks post-radiation, then contracted.

The specimen comprised blood, sampled from a patient whose treatment included radiotherapy and nephrectomy. The chain couples TRBV7-9 to TRBJ2-1; D is undetermined. The clonotype originates from a woman in her forties or fifties with renal cell carcinoma. CDR3 sequence (DNA): TGTGCCAGCAGCTCTCGGACGGGTGAACTTACTTTCTCCTACAATGAGCAGTTCTTC. This gives the protein CASSSRTGELTFSYNEQFF.